The rows below give T cell receptor beta chains drawn from one sample of a study of T cell responses to AZD1222 COVID-19 vaccine. Sequencing was performed with immunoSEQ multiplex PCR; in TCRdb, only in-frame clones are kept and a portion is missing. The sample gives 200,000 or so clones, roughly 91% of which show up once; about 1% is in the top ten. Source: peripheral blood, taken on day 0 of MenACWY control vaccination. These receptors all come from an adult in good health. The CDR3 runs from the conserved cysteine through the conserved F or W. The D gene is left open where the match is weak. Some rows mark clone size as missing; the rest say once, few, many or name a class of expanded clone.

j_call	v_call	d_call	clone_size	cdr3_aa	cdr3_nt
TRBJ1-2	TRBV12-3/TRBV12-4	NA	NA	CASSTFYGYTF	TGTGCCAGCTCTACATTCTATGGCTACACCTTC
TRBJ1-1	TRBV20-1	NA	once	CSAGLMKAFF	TGCAGTGCAGGTCTCATGAAAGCTTTCTTT
TRBJ1-1	TRBV5-4	NA	once	CASSLGDLNTEAFF	TGTGCCAGCAGCTTAGGGGACCTTAACACTGAAGCTTTCTTT
TRBJ1-4	TRBV19	NA	NA	CASSMLEEKLFF	TGTGCCAGTAGCATGCTAGAGGAAAAACTGTTTTTT
TRBJ1-2	TRBV7-2	NA	few	CASSSLQGRSYEGYTF	TGTGCCAGCAGCTCTTTGCAAGGACGCTCCTACGAGGGCTACACCTTC
TRBJ1-1	TRBV7-8	NA	NA	CASSLALRLNTEAFF	TGTGCCAGCAGCTTAGCGCTACGGCTGAACACTGAAGCTTTCTTT
TRBJ1-3	TRBV7-9	TRBD1	NA	CASSPHPDRGSGNTIYF	TGTGCCAGCAGCCCTCACCCCGACAGGGGATCTGGAAACACCATATATTTT
TRBJ2-3	TRBV14	NA	NA	CASSQVDTQYF	TGTGCCAGCAGCCAAGTTGATACGCAGTATTTT
TRBJ1-6	TRBV15	NA	once	CATSRGTKDSPLHF	TGTGCCACCAGCAGAGGAACTAAGGATTCACCCCTCCACTTT
TRBJ1-2	TRBV4-3	NA	NA	CASSQDLAAGGHGYTF	TGCGCCAGCAGCCAAGACTTAGCCGCGGGGGGTCATGGCTACACCTTC
TRBJ1-3	TRBV20-1	TRBD1	NA	CSASSKQGARGNTIYF	TGCAGTGCTAGTAGTAAACAGGGGGCGCGAGGAAACACCATATATTTT
TRBJ1-1	TRBV12-3/TRBV12-4	NA	NA	CASSTDREAFF	TGTGCCAGCAGCACCGACAGAGAAGCTTTCTTT
TRBJ1-2	TRBV6-5	NA	NA	CASAVGAYYGYTF	TGTGCCAGCGCGGTGGGGGCTTACTATGGCTACACCTTC
TRBJ1-2	TRBV12-3/TRBV12-4	NA	once	CASSLGSDYTF	TGTGCCAGCAGTTTGGGGAGTGACTACACCTTC
TRBJ2-4	TRBV7-9	TRBD2	NA	CASSVSSGGLGAKNIQYF	TGTGCCAGCAGCGTCTCCAGCGGGGGGCTAGGAGCCAAAAACATTCAGTACTTC
TRBJ1-1	TRBV2	TRBD1	NA	CASSAGTGSTEAFF	TGTGCCAGCAGTGCCGGGACAGGGAGCACTGAAGCTTTCTTT
TRBJ1-3	TRBV27	NA	once	CASAGLRGSGNTIYF	TGTGCCAGCGCAGGTCTGAGGGGGTCTGGAAACACCATATATTTT
TRBJ2-3	TRBV29-1	NA	NA	CSVARGAGEIADTQYF	TGCAGCGTGGCCCGGGGGGCGGGGGAGATCGCAGATACGCAGTATTTT
TRBJ1-1	TRBV6-5	NA	NA	CASRSRTPNTEAFF	TGTGCCAGCAGATCCCGGACACCGAACACTGAAGCTTTCTTT
TRBJ1-2	TRBV6-5	TRBD1	NA	CASERGTEYYGYTF	TGTGCCAGCGAGCGCGGGACAGAGTACTATGGCTACACCTTC
TRBJ1-4	TRBV29-1	TRBD1	NA	CSVAGGIGEKLFF	TGCAGCGTGGCAGGGGGCATCGGTGAAAAACTGTTTTTT
TRBJ1-6	TRBV19	NA	once	CASTLGTPYNSPLHF	TGTGCCAGTACCCTCGGGACACCTTATAATTCACCCCTCCACTTT
TRBJ1-6	TRBV27	NA	NA	CASSLGGVSSPLHF	TGTGCCAGCAGTTTGGGGGGCGTAAGTTCACCCCTCCACTTT
TRBJ2-5	TRBV7-8	NA	NA	CASSLAGETQYF	TGTGCCAGCAGCTTAGCAGGAGAGACCCAGTACTTC
TRBJ1-3	TRBV19	NA	NA	CASSIGSGNTIYF	TGTGCCAGTAGTATAGGATCTGGAAACACCATATATTTT
TRBJ2-1	TRBV2	TRBD2	NA	CASSVSSGDLLGNEQFF	TGTGCCAGCAGTGTTTCTAGCGGGGACCTCCTGGGGAATGAGCAGTTCTTC
TRBJ1-4	TRBV29-1	NA	NA	CSVSWTVNNEKLFF	TGCAGCGTTTCTTGGACAGTGAATAATGAAAAACTGTTTTTT
TRBJ1-1	TRBV6-6	TRBD1	once	CASSRWTGNMNTEAFF	TGTGCCAGCAGCCGTTGGACAGGTAACATGAACACTGAAGCTTTCTTT
TRBJ1-5	TRBV18	TRBD1	NA	CASSQDRGSQPQHF	TGTGCCAGCTCACAGGACAGGGGGAGTCAGCCCCAGCATTTT
TRBJ2-5	TRBV3-1/TRBV3-2	NA	NA	CASSQSLQETQYF	TGTGCCAGCAGCCAATCGCTACAAGAGACTCAGTACTTC
TRBJ1-6	TRBV7-9	TRBD1	NA	CASSSTGPTLHF	TGTGCCAGCAGCTCGACAGGGCCGACCCTCCACTTT
TRBJ1-5	TRBV27	NA	NA	CASSPRDSNQPQHF	TGTGCCAGCAGTCCCCGCGATAGCAATCAGCCCCAGCATTTT
TRBJ2-4	TRBV11-2	NA	NA	CASSLGQAKAKNIQYF	TGTGCCAGCAGCTTAGGACAGGCGAAAGCCAAAAACATTCAGTACTTC
TRBJ1-5	TRBV28	NA	NA	CASRYGGVGNQPQHF	TGTGCCAGCAGATATGGAGGGGTCGGCAATCAGCCCCAGCATTTT
TRBJ2-1	TRBV6-2/TRBV6-3	NA	NA	CASSLLQAILVNEQFF	TGTGCCAGCAGTTTGCTCCAGGCCATACTGGTCAATGAGCAGTTCTTC
TRBJ1-2	TRBV27	TRBD1	NA	CASSLRGTAHYGYTF	TGTGCCAGCAGTTTACGCGGGACAGCTCACTATGGCTACACCTTC
TRBJ2-3	TRBV5-1	NA	NA	CASSPPGPNTDTQYF	TGCGCCAGCAGCCCTCCGGGACCCAACACAGATACGCAGTATTTT
TRBJ1-1	TRBV4-2	NA	once	CASSQVKGSTEAFF	TGTGCCAGCAGCCAAGTGAAGGGATCTACTGAAGCTTTCTTT
TRBJ1-4	TRBV3-1/TRBV3-2	NA	NA	CASSQQGGPNEKLFF	TGTGCCAGCAGCCAGCAGGGTGGGCCTAATGAAAAACTGTTTTTT
TRBJ1-2	TRBV7-8	TRBD1	NA	CASSSTGQGSYTF	TGTGCCAGCAGCTCAACGGGACAGGGAAGCTACACCTTC
TRBJ1-2	TRBV5-6	TRBD1	NA	CASSWGQGAPGYTF	TGTGCCAGCAGCTGGGGCCAGGGGGCGCCGGGCTACACCTTC
TRBJ2-3	TRBV6-1	TRBD2	NA	CASSARPGLAGRADTQYF	TGTGCCAGCAGTGCCCGACCGGGACTAGCGGGGAGGGCAGATACGCAGTATTTT
TRBJ1-6	TRBV11-3	NA	NA	CASSPGGREAPLHF	TGTGCCAGCAGCCCCGGAGGCAGGGAGGCACCCCTCCACTTT
TRBJ2-3	TRBV6-1	NA	NA	CASSADRLRADTQYF	TGTGCCAGCAGTGCGGACAGATTGCGTGCAGATACGCAGTATTTT
TRBJ1-1	TRBV14	NA	NA	CASSQDWATEAFF	TGTGCCAGCAGCCAAGATTGGGCCACTGAAGCTTTCTTT
TRBJ2-2	TRBV18	TRBD1	NA	CASSPLPGQGFAGELFF	TGTGCCAGCTCACCACTGCCGGGACAGGGATTCGCCGGGGAGCTGTTTTTT
TRBJ1-1	TRBV9	NA	NA	CASSVGHDPRPFF	TGTGCCAGCAGCGTAGGGCACGACCCGAGGCCCTTCTTT
TRBJ1-2	TRBV19	NA	NA	CASSPGLGGYGYTF	TGTGCCAGTAGTCCAGGGTTAGGGGGCTATGGCTACACCTTC